A selection of T cell receptor beta chains follows, all from one sample in a study of early T cells in non-severe SARS-CoV-2 infection. TCRdb reprocessed the 5' RACE reads with MiXCR, giving one entry per CDR3 protein. The sample lists about 99,000 distinct CDR3 sequences, roughly 15% occurring once. Sequenced sample: whole blood. The receptors come from an adult who was a healthcare worker with PCR-confirmed SARS-CoV-2 infection or an uninfected control (not recorded which). The CDR3 runs from the conserved cysteine through the conserved F or W. A D gene is named only where the DNA matches it firmly. Some rows have no size entry. The others give once, few or many, or a class for an expanded clone.

d_gene,j_gene,v_gene,abundance,CDR3aa,CDR3nt
TRBD1,TRBJ1-1,TRBV27,NA,CASSPWTGWDTEAFF,TGTGCCAGCAGTCCATGGACAGGGTGGGACACTGAAGCTTTCTTT
TRBD1,TRBJ1-2,TRBV19,few,CASRVTGRRTYGYTF,TGTGCCAGTAGGGTGACAGGGAGGCGGACCTATGGCTACACCTTC
NA,TRBJ2-7,TRBV9,few,CASSPQGRGYYEQYF,TGTGCCAGCAGCCCCCAGGGGCGGGGGTACTACGAGCAGTACTTC
TRBD2,TRBJ2-1,TRBV12-5,few,CASGLVLSSGGASEQFF,TGTGCTAGTGGTTTGGTACTGAGTAGCGGGGGGGCGAGTGAGCAGTTCTTC
NA,TRBJ1-2,TRBV29-1,few,CSVVGAYGYTF,TGCAGCGTTGTAGGGGCCTATGGCTACACCTTC
NA,TRBJ2-1,TRBV24-1,NA,CATSGTTGNAYNEQFF,TGTGCCACCAGCGGCACTACTGGGAACGCGTACAATGAGCAGTTCTTC
NA,TRBJ2-7,TRBV6-2/TRBV6-3,few,CASKHNPGSYEQYF,TGTGCCAGCAAACACAACCCAGGTTCCTACGAGCAGTACTTC
NA,TRBJ2-2,TRBV3-1,many,CASSHARSGELFF,TGTGCCAGCAGCCATGCGAGGTCCGGGGAGCTGTTTTTT
TRBD2,TRBJ2-3,TRBV7-2,many,CASSLRGSRSSTDTQYF,TGTGCCAGCAGCTTGCGGGGGTCCCGATCTAGCACAGATACGCAGTATTTT
TRBD2,TRBJ2-7,TRBV20-1,NA,CSASLAGFYEQYF,TGCAGTGCTAGTCTAGCGGGGTTCTACGAGCAGTACTTC
TRBD1,TRBJ2-5,TRBV20-1,few,CSARGGTGGIGTQYF,TGCAGTGCTAGAGGCGGGACAGGGGGAATCGGGACCCAGTACTTC
NA,TRBJ2-7,TRBV28,few,CASSYGDSYEQYF,TGTGCCAGCAGTTATGGAGACTCCTACGAGCAGTACTTC
NA,TRBJ2-7,TRBV5-1,few,CASSLSRAEQYF,TGCGCCAGCAGCTTGAGCAGGGCCGAGCAGTACTTC
NA,TRBJ2-3,TRBV7-9,many,CASSSLGSTDTQYF,TGTGCCAGCAGCTCCTTAGGTAGCACAGATACGCAGTATTTT
TRBD1,TRBJ1-1,TRBV25-1,many,CASSRQGLSEAFF,TGTGCCAGCAGCCGACAGGGGCTTTCTGAAGCTTTCTTT
NA,TRBJ2-5,TRBV5-5,NA,CASSARRETQYF,TGTGCCAGCAGCGCCAGGAGAGAGACCCAGTACTTC
NA,TRBJ2-2,TRBV7-2,NA,CASSLGTGLGGELFF,TGTGCCAGCAGCTTAGGAACAGGGCTGGGCGGGGAGCTGTTTTTT
TRBD1,TRBJ1-1,TRBV7-9,NA,CASSYVPGQGANTEAFF,TGTGCCAGCAGCTATGTCCCGGGACAGGGGGCGAACACTGAAGCTTTCTTT
NA,TRBJ2-7,TRBV9,NA,CASSVDRFPYEQYF,TGTGCCAGCAGCGTAGACCGCTTTCCCTACGAGCAGTACTTC
NA,TRBJ1-1,TRBV29-1,NA,CSVDSGHTEAFF,TGCAGCGTTGACAGTGGGCACACTGAAGCTTTCTTT
NA,TRBJ2-4,TRBV5-6,NA,CASSLGGSLAKNIQYF,TGTGCCAGCAGCTTGGGCGGCAGCCTAGCCAAAAACATTCAGTACTTC
TRBD1,TRBJ2-1,TRBV10-3,NA,CAISERQGDEQFF,TGTGCCATCAGTGAGAGACAGGGGGATGAGCAGTTCTTC
NA,TRBJ1-6,TRBV5-1,NA,CASSLVGVDGYSPLHF,TGCGCCAGCAGCTTGGTGGGGGTTGACGGGTATTCACCCCTCCACTTT
NA,TRBJ1-1,TRBV15,NA,CATSRGGTRNTEAFF,TGTGCCACCAGCAGAGGCGGAACAAGGAACACTGAAGCTTTCTTT
NA,TRBJ1-5,TRBV12-3/TRBV12-4,NA,CASSARQGLSNQPQHF,TGTGCCAGCAGTGCCCGACAAGGTCTTAGCAATCAGCCCCAGCATTTT
NA,TRBJ1-5,TRBV6-1,many,CASLGGVNQPQHF,TGTGCCAGCTTAGGGGGAGTCAATCAGCCCCAGCATTTT
NA,TRBJ2-1,TRBV14,NA,CASSQSRVAYNEQFF,TGTGCCAGCAGCCAAAGCCGGGTGGCCTACAATGAGCAGTTCTTC
TRBD2,TRBJ2-5,TRBV20-1,NA,CSARDRRGGQETQYF,TGCAGTGCTAGAGATCGGCGCGGGGGACAAGAGACCCAGTACTTC
NA,TRBJ1-1,TRBV6-5,few,CASSDRLKEAFF,TGTGCCAGCTCGGACAGACTGAAAGAAGCTTTCTTT
NA,TRBJ1-1,TRBV29-1,few,CSVEVRGGSTEAFF,TGCAGCGTTGAAGTCCGGGGGGGCAGCACTGAAGCTTTCTTT
TRBD1,TRBJ1-1,TRBV6-2/TRBV6-3,few,CASSYSWTGTEAFF,TGTGCCAGCAGTTACAGCTGGACAGGGACTGAAGCTTTCTTT
TRBD1,TRBJ1-6,TRBV5-1,many,CASSLGGGRGRPPLHF,TGCGCCAGCAGCTTGGGAGGTGGCAGGGGGCGCCCACCCCTCCACTTT
NA,TRBJ2-1,TRBV7-9,few,CASSLTGRAGEQFF,TGTGCCAGCAGCTTGACAGGGAGGGCCGGTGAGCAGTTCTTC
NA,TRBJ1-1,TRBV3-1,NA,CASSQAGMNTEAFF,TGTGCCAGCAGCCAAGCGGGAATGAACACTGAAGCTTTCTTT
TRBD2,TRBJ2-3,TRBV20-1,NA,CSARGPFSLAGGLTDTQYF,TGCAGTGCTAGGGGCCCTTTTTCCTTAGCGGGGGGGCTCACTGATACGCAGTATTTT
TRBD2,TRBJ2-2,TRBV9,NA,CASSEGLAGIYTGELFF,TGTGCCAGCAGCGAGGGACTAGCGGGAATCTACACCGGGGAGCTGTTTTTT
NA,TRBJ1-2,TRBV6-5,few,CASSYSRGLKAGYTF,TGTGCCAGCAGTTACTCGAGAGGTTTAAAGGCTGGCTACACCTTC
TRBD2,TRBJ2-5,TRBV20-1,NA,CSASLSGGPEETQYF,TGCAGTGCTAGTTTATCGGGGGGGCCCGAAGAGACCCAGTACTTC
NA,TRBJ2-1,TRBV19,few,CASSMGGVFNEQFF,TGTGCCAGTAGTATGGGCGGGGTATTTAATGAGCAGTTCTTC
NA,TRBJ2-2,TRBV29-1,few,CSVDATGELFF,TGCAGCGTTGATGCCACCGGGGAGCTGTTTTTT
NA,TRBJ1-2,TRBV12-3/TRBV12-4,NA,CASSISETYGYTF,TGTGCCAGCAGCATAAGTGAAACCTATGGCTACACCTTC
NA,TRBJ2-3,TRBV28,NA,CASSWQGTDAQYF,TGTGCCAGCAGTTGGCAGGGCACAGATGCGCAGTATTTT
NA,TRBJ2-3,TRBV10-3,NA,CAISESGSTDTQYF,TGTGCCATCAGTGAGTCCGGGAGCACAGATACGCAGTATTTT
NA,TRBJ2-3,TRBV10-3,few,CAISSSSPGTSSATDTQYF,TGTGCCATCAGTTCGTCGAGCCCCGGAACTAGTTCCGCCACAGATACGCAGTATTTT
TRBD2,TRBJ2-3,TRBV29-1,NA,CSVARSGGSGTQYF,TGCAGCGTTGCGCGTAGCGGGGGGTCAGGGACGCAGTATTTT
TRBD1,TRBJ1-5,TRBV6-9,many,CASSTTGVGNQPQHF,TGTGCCAGCAGCACGACAGGGGTGGGCAATCAGCCCCAGCATTTT
NA,TRBJ1-2,TRBV29-1,few,CSVDGSQGRNYGYTF,TGCAGCGTTGATGGTTCCCAGGGGCGAAACTATGGCTACACCTTC
TRBD2,TRBJ2-1,TRBV11-2,NA,CASSLFASGSSYNEQFF,TGTGCCAGCAGCTTATTTGCTAGCGGGAGCTCCTACAATGAGCAGTTCTTC
NA,TRBJ1-1,TRBV14,many,CASSPGTEAFF,TGTGCCAGCAGCCCGGGCACTGAAGCTTTCTTT
NA,TRBJ1-1,TRBV27,few,CASSSELAEAFF,TGTGCCAGCAGTTCCGAGTTGGCGGAAGCTTTCTTT
NA,TRBJ2-3,TRBV20-1,NA,CSAELTDTQYF,TGCAGTGCTGAGCTCACAGATACGCAGTATTTT
NA,TRBJ1-5,TRBV28,few,CASSPGGNQPQHF,TGTGCCAGCAGCCCCGGGGGCAATCAGCCCCAGCATTTT
TRBD1,TRBJ1-4,TRBV6-6,NA,CASSYTDRVEKLFF,TGTGCCAGCAGTTACACGGACAGGGTTGAAAAACTGTTTTTT
NA,TRBJ1-2,TRBV6-5,NA,CASSYSITGSGYTF,TGTGCCAGCAGTTACTCGATAACAGGGTCTGGCTACACCTTC
NA,TRBJ1-2,TRBV5-5,NA,CASSGTEGINYGYTF,TGTGCCAGCAGCGGGACGGAGGGGATAAACTATGGCTACACCTTC